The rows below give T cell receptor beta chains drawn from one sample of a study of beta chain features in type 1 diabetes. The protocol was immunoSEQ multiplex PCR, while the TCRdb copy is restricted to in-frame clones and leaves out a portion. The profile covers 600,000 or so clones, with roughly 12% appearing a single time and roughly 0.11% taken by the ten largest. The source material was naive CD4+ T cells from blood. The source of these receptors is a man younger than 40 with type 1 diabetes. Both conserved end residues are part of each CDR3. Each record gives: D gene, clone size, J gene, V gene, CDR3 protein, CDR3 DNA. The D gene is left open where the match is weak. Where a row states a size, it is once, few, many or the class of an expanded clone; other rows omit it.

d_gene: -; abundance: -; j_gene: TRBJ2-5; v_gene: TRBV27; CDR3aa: CASSLLGRGILETQYF; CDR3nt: TGTGCCAGCAGTTTATTGGGCAGGGGAATTCTCGAGACCCAGTACTTC
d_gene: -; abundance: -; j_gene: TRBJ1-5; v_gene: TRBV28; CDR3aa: CASSIGQGNQPQHF; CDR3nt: TGTGCCAGCAGCATCGGGCAGGGCAATCAGCCCCAGCATTTT
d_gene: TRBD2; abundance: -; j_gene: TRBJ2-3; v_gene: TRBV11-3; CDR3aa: CASSLSGGPLTDTQYF; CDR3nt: TGTGCCAGCAGCTTATCGGGGGGGCCTTTAACAGATACGCAGTATTTT
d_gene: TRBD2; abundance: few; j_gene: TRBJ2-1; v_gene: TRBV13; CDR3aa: CASSPVAGGHYNEQFF; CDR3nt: TGTGCCAGCAGCCCCGTAGCGGGGGGGCACTACAATGAGCAGTTCTTC
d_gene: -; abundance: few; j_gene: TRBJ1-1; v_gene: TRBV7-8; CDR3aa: CASSPGRISSVGFF; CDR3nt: TGTGCCAGCAGCCCGGGACGGATTTCCTCTGTTGGTTTCTTT
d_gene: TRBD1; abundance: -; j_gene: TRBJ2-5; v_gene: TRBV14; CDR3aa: CASSLGQAGETQYF; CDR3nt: TGTGCCAGCAGCCTCGGACAGGCCGGGGAGACCCAGTACTTC
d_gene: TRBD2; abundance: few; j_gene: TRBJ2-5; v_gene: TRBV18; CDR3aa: CASSPSGGSQETQYF; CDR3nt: TGTGCCAGCTCACCTAGCGGGGGTTCGCAAGAGACCCAGTACTTC
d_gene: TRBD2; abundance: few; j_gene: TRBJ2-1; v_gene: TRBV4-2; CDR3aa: CAGPRGGGTPRGDEQFF; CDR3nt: TGTGCCGGACCTAGGGGCGGGGGAACACCTAGGGGAGATGAGCAGTTCTTC
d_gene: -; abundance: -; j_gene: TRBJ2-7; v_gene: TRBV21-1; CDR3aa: CASSKEGTGSGTHEQYF; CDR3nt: TGTGCCAGCAGCAAAGAGGGGACAGGTTCGGGAACCCACGAGCAGTACTTC
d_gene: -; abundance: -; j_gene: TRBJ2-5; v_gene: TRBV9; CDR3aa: CASSVGTVETQYF; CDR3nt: TGTGCCAGCAGCGTAGGGACAGTAGAGACCCAGTACTTC
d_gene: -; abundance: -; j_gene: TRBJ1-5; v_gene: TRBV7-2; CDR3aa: CASSMLGGSNQPQHF; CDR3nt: TGTGCCAGCAGTATGTTAGGCGGTAGCAATCAGCCCCAGCATTTT
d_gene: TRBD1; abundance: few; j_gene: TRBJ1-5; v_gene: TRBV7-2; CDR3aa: CASSLWGQGDQPQHF; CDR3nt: TGTGCCAGCAGCTTATGGGGACAGGGGGATCAGCCCCAGCATTTT
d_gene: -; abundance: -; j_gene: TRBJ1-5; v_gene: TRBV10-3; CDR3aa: CAISMTVNQPQHF; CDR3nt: TGTGCCATCAGTATGACCGTGAATCAGCCCCAGCATTTT
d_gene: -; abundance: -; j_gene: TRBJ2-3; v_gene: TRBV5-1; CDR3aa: CASRNGQPQDTQYF; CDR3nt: TGCGCCAGCCGAAATGGACAGCCCCAAGATACGCAGTATTTT
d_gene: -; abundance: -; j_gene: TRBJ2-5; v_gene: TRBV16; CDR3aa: CASSQAARQETQYF; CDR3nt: TGTGCCAGCAGCCAAGCCGCCAGGCAAGAGACCCAGTACTTC
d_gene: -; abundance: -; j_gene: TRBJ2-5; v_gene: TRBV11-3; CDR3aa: CASSSKGETQYF; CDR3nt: TGTGCCAGCAGTAGTAAGGGGGAGACCCAGTACTTC
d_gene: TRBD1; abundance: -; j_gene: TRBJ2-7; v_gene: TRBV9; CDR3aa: CASSLLGDRGRDEQYF; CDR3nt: TGTGCCAGCAGCCTCTTGGGGGACAGGGGTAGGGACGAGCAGTACTTC
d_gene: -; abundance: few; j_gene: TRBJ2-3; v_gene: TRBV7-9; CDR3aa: CASSLRKGTDTQYF; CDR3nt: TGTGCCAGCAGCTTAAGAAAGGGTACAGATACGCAGTATTTT
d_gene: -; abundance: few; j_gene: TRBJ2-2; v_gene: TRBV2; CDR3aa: CASGTTGELFF; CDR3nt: TGTGCCAGCGGGACCACCGGGGAGCTGTTTTTT
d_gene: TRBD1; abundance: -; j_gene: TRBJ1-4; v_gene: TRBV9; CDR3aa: CASSAGGLDEKLFF; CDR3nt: TGTGCCAGCAGCGCAGGGGGATTGGATGAAAAACTGTTTTTT
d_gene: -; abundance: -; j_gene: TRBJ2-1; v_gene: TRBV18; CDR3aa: CASSPRGSSSYNEQFF; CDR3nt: TGTGCCAGCTCACCGCGGGGCTCTAGCTCCTACAATGAGCAGTTCTTC
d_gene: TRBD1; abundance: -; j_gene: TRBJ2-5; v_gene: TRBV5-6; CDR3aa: CASSLTTGYQETQYF; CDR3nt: TGTGCCAGCAGCTTGACGACAGGGTACCAAGAGACCCAGTACTTC
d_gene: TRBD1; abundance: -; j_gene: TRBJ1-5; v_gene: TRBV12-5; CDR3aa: CASGSISGGDQPQHF; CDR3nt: TGTGCTAGTGGCTCTATCTCAGGGGGGGATCAGCCCCAGCATTTT
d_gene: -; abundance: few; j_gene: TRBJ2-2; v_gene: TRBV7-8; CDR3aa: CASIGLGSPNTGELFF; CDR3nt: TGTGCCAGCATCGGACTCGGGTCTCCTAACACCGGGGAGCTGTTTTTT
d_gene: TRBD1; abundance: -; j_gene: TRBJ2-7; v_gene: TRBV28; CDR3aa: CASIRGTSYEQYF; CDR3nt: TGTGCCAGCATCAGGGGGACCTCCTACGAGCAGTACTTC
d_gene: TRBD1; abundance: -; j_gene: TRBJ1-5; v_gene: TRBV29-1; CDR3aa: CSVSTGVVGQPQHF; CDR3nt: TGCAGCGTTTCGACAGGGGTGGTTGGGCAGCCCCAGCATTTT
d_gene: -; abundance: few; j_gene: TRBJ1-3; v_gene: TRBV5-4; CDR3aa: CASSVPGAGNTIYF; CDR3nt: TGTGCCAGCAGCGTACCAGGGGCTGGAAACACCATATATTTT
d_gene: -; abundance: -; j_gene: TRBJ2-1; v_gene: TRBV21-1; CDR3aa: CAPLLADNEQFF; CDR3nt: TGTGCCCCCTTGCTGGCAGACAATGAGCAGTTCTTC
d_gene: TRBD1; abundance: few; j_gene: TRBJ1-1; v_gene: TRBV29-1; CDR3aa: CSGDRGNTEAFF; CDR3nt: TGCAGCGGAGACAGGGGGAACACTGAAGCTTTCTTT
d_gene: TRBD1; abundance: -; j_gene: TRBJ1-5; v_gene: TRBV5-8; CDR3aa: CASSPTGGLIDQPQHF; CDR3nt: TGTGCCAGCAGCCCGACAGGGGGCTTGATTGATCAGCCCCAGCATTTT
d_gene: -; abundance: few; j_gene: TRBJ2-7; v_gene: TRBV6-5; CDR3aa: CASSYRDGYEQYF; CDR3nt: TGTGCCAGCAGTTACCGGGACGGCTACGAGCAGTACTTC
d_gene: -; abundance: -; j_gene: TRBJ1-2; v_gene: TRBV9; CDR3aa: CASSPTAQERDGYTF; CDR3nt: TGTGCCAGCAGCCCGACTGCCCAGGAGCGTGATGGCTACACCTTC
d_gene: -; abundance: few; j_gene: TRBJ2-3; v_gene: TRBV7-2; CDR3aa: CASSLAQVGANTQYF; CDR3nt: TGTGCCAGCAGCTTAGCGCAAGTGGGGGCGAATACGCAGTATTTT
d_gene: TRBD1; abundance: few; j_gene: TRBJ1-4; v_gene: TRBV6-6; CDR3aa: CACTGEWGEKLFF; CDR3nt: TGTGCCTGTACAGGGGAGTGGGGTGAAAAACTGTTTTTT
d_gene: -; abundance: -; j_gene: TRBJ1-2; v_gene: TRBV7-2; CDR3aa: CASSSFTAGYTF; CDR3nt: TGTGCCAGCAGCTCCTTTACAGCTGGCTACACCTTC
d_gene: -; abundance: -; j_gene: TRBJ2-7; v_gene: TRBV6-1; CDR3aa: CASSVGPHEQYF; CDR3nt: TGTGCCAGCAGTGTAGGCCCCCACGAGCAGTACTTC
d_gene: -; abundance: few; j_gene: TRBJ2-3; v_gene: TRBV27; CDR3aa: CAIHWFYPHTDTQYF; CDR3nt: TGTGCCATCCATTGGTTCTACCCACACACAGATACGCAGTATTTT
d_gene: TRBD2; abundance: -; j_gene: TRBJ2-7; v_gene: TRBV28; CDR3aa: CASTRGGSSYEQYF; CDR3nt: TGTGCCAGCACCCGCGGGGGGAGCTCCTACGAGCAGTACTTC
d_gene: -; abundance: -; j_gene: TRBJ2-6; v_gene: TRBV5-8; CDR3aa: CASSRLFSGANVLTF; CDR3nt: TGTGCCAGCAGCCGCCTGTTCTCTGGGGCCAACGTCCTGACTTTC
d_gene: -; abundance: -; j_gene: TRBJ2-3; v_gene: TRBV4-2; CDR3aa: CASSQSQRGDTQYF; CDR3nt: TGTGCCAGCAGCCAAAGCCAAAGGGGGGATACGCAGTATTTT
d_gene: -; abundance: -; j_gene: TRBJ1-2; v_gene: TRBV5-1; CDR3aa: CASSLFGPGGYTF; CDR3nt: TGCGCCAGCAGCTTGTTCGGTCCGGGTGGCTACACCTTC
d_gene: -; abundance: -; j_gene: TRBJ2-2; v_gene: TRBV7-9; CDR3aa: CASSENTGELFF; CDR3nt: TGTGCCAGCAGCGAGAACACCGGGGAGCTGTTTTTT
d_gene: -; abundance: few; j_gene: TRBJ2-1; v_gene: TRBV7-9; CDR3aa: CASSFTRDGGPNNEQFF; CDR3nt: TGTGCCAGCAGCTTTACGAGGGACGGGGGCCCAAACAATGAGCAGTTCTTC
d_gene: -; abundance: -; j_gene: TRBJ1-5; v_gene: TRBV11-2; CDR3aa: CASSLEDQQPQHF; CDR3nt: TGTGCCAGCAGCTTAGAAGACCAGCAGCCCCAGCATTTT
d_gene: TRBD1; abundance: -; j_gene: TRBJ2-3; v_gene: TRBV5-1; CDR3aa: CASSNGDRVTDTQYF; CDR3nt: TGCGCCAGCAGCAACGGGGACAGGGTCACAGATACGCAGTATTTT
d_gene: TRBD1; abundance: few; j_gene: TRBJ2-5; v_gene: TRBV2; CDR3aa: CASSHDRGRETQYF; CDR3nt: TGTGCCAGCAGTCATGACAGGGGGAGAGAGACCCAGTACTTC
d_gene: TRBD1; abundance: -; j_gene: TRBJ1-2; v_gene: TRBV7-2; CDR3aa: CASSSQAGQGIYGYTF; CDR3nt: TGTGCCAGCAGCTCTCAAGCAGGACAGGGTATCTATGGCTACACCTTC
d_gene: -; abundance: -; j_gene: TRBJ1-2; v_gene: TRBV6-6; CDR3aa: CASRSSSNGGYTF; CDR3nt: TGTGCCAGCAGATCAAGCAGCAACGGTGGCTACACCTTC
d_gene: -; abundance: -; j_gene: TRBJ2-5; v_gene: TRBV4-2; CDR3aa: CASSQIVAGSQETQYF; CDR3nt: TGTGCCAGCAGCCAAATAGTTGCGGGGTCACAAGAGACCCAGTACTTC
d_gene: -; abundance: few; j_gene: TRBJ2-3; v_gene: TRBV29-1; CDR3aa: CSVVGRADTQYF; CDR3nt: TGCAGCGTTGTTGGTAGGGCAGATACGCAGTATTTT
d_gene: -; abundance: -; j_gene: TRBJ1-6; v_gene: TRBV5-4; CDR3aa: CASSWEVDSPLHF; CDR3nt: TGTGCCAGCAGCTGGGAAGTCGATTCACCCCTCCACTTT
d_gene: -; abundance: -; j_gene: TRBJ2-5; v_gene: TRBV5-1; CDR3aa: CASSPDGTPQETQYF; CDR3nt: TGCGCCAGCAGCCCCGACGGGACACCCCAAGAGACCCAGTACTTC
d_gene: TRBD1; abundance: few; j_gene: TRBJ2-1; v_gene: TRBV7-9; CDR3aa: CASSSAGTGPYEQFF; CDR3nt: TGTGCCAGCAGCTCGGCCGGGACAGGTCCGTATGAGCAGTTCTTC
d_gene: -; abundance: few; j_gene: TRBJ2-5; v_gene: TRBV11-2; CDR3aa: CASSLDTQGHGETQYF; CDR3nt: TGTGCCAGCAGCTTAGATACCCAGGGCCACGGGGAGACCCAGTACTTC
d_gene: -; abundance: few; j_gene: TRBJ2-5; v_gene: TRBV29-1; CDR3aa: CSVERQLQETQYF; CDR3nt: TGCAGCGTCGAGAGACAGCTCCAAGAGACCCAGTACTTC
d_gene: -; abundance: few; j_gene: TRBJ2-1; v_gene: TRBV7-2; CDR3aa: CASSLAQGSYNEQFF; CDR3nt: TGTGCCAGCAGCTTAGCGCAGGGTTCCTACAATGAGCAGTTCTTC
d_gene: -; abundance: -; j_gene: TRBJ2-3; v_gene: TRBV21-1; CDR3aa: CASSKGQGQGADTQYF; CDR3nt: TGTGCCAGCAGCAAAGGTCAGGGGCAGGGCGCAGATACGCAGTATTTT
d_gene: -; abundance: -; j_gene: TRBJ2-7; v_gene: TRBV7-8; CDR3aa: CASSLVGPSEQYF; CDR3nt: TGTGCCAGCAGCTTAGTGGGACCTTCCGAGCAGTACTTC
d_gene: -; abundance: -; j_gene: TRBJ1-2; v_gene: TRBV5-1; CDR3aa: CASSPMNQGYGYTF; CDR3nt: TGCGCCAGCAGCCCGATGAATCAGGGTTATGGCTACACCTTC
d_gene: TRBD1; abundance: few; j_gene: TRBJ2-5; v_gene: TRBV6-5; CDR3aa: CASSRQGPKETQYF; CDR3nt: TGTGCCAGCAGTCGACAGGGTCCGAAAGAGACCCAGTACTTC